One sample yielded the 14 T cell receptor beta chains listed below, sequenced in a study of PD-1 blockade in classical Hodgkin lymphoma. Exposure to brentuximab vedotin varied, and each patient had relapsed following autologous stem cell transplantation. The data were produced by immunoSEQ multiplex PCR, yet TCRdb's version contains in-frame clones alone and is incomplete. The sample comprises 35,000 to 45,000 clones, around 63% of which are singletons, and roughly 13% rests with the top ten. Sequenced here: peripheral blood mononuclear cells (PBMCs), sampled before the second cycle of nivolumab. Receptors originate from a human donor with classical Hodgkin lymphoma.

This chain links TRBV2 with TRBJ1-2; TRBD1 agrees at 7 bases. CDR1 is SNHLY and CDR2 is FYNNEI in the germline V gene. This CDR3 has 13 residues. Unmatched junction bases numbered 4, after V lost 5 bases and J lost 4 bases. The chain's CDR3 is CASSSDRSYGYTF. The CDR3 DNA reads as TGTGCCAGCAGTTCGGACAGGTCCTATGGCTACACCTTC.

This sequence joins TRBV18 and TRBJ2-1; D is unclear. Trimming shortened V by 5 bases and J by 12 bases, and 17 bases separated the two germline ends. The CDR3 is made up of 13 amino acids. Germline CDR1 and CDR2: KGHSH and LQKENI. For the CDR3, the DNA is TGTGCCAGCTCAGCCGAAATAAAAGTCGGGCAGTTCTTC. It codes for CASSAEIKVGQFF.

The chain employs TRBV9 and TRBJ2-4; TRBD2 matches 13 bases. Per the germline V gene, CDR1 is SGDLS and CDR2 is YYNGEE. CDR3 length equals 15 residues. Trimming at V came to 2 bases and at J to 8 bases, leaving 4 bases not matched to a gene. CDR3 protein: CASSVGTSGIDIQYF. As DNA, the CDR3 is TGTGCCAGCAGCGTGGGGACTAGCGGGATCGACATTCAGTACTTC. The full variable domain, in which reference TRBV9 and TRBJ2-4 provide the parts outside the CDR3, is DSGVTQTPKHLITATGQRVTLRCSPRSGDLSVYWYQQSLDQGLQFLIQYYNGEERAKGNILERFSAQQFPDLHSELNLSSLELGDSALYFCASSVGTSGIDIQYFGAGTRLSVL.

This chain uses TRBV6-5 with TRBJ2-3, with 7 bases aligning to TRBD1. The CDR3 consists of 14 residues. Germline-derived CDR1 and CDR2 are MNHEY and SVGAGI. Losses at the gene ends were 7 bases for V and 1 base for J; bases not matched to a gene: 5. This CDR3 reads CASTPGTGTDTQYF. The CDR3 coding sequence is TGTGCCAGCACCCCAGGGACAGGCACAGATACGCAGTATTTT.

This clone was seen once. The J gene is TRBJ2-7, the V gene TRBV5-1; 10 bases are shared with TRBD2. Germline-derived CDR1 and CDR2 are SGHRS and YFSETQ. The CDR3 length is 15 residues. V lost 2 bases, J lost 3 bases, and 5 bases stayed unmatched. The CDR3 loop is CASSLLASGSYEQYF. CDR3 in DNA: TGCGCCAGCAGCTTATTGGCTAGCGGGAGCTACGAGCAGTACTTC.

The DNA of the CDR3 is TGTGCCAGCAGTTACAAGACAGGGAGGAATTCACCCCTCCACTTT. This sequence encodes CASSYKTGRNSPLHF. V and J are TRBV6-5 and TRBJ1-6; 7 bases agree with TRBD1. The CDR3 consists of 15 residues. Germline assignment: CDR1 MNHEY and CDR2 SVGAGI. J gave up 7 bases and V 2 bases, and 5 bases lay outside the gene matches.

The rearrangement links TRBV10-3 to TRBJ1-5; 10 nucleotides line up with TRBD1. CDR1 is ENHRY and CDR2 is SYGVKD in the germline V gene. This CDR3 is built from 14 residues. Trimming took 8 bases from V and 2 from J; bases not matched to a gene: 3. The CDR3: CAIGGTGGNQPQHF. The CDR3, as DNA: TGTGCCATCGGCGGGACAGGGGGCAATCAGCCCCAGCATTTT.

The V call is TRBV28, the J call TRBJ2-5; D may be TRBD1 (6 bases). Per the germline V gene, CDR1 is MDHEN and CDR2 is SYDVKM. The germline V and J ends were trimmed by 1 base and 1 base, with 10 bases remaining between them. The CDR3 extends over 15 amino acids. The DNA of the CDR3 is TGTGCCAGCAGTTTATACACAGGGACCCAAGAGACCCAGTACTTC. Amino acid sequence: CASSLYTGTQETQYF.

This rearrangement joins TRBV27 to TRBJ1-6; 9 bases are a match to TRBD1. There are 14 residues in the CDR3. After removal of 7 bases from V and 6 bases from J, the junction contained 4 bases not matched to a gene. Germline CDR1 MNHEY, CDR2 SMNVEV (reference sequence). The CDR3 DNA reads TGTGCCAGCAAGACGGACAGGGGTAATTCACCCCTCCACTTT. Translation gives CASKTDRGNSPLHF.

This clone appeared a few times. V and J are TRBV5-6 and TRBJ2-7; 12 bases line up with TRBD2. The J segment lost 1 base and the V segment lost 4 bases, leaving 6 bases of the junction unmatched. CDR1 SGHDT and CDR2 YYEEEE come from the germline V gene. CDR3 length equals 16 residues. The CDR3 reads CASSPRGLAGSYEQYF. In DNA form, the CDR3 reads TGTGCCAGCAGCCCGCGGGGACTAGCGGGTTCCTACGAGCAGTACTTC. The whole variable domain, filled in from reference TRBV5-6 and TRBJ2-7, reads DAGVTQSPTHLIKTRGQQVTLRCSPKSGHDTVSWYQQALGQGPQFIFQYYEEEERQRGNFPDRFSGHQFPNYSSELNVNALLLGDSALYLCASSPRGLAGSYEQYFGPGTRLTVT.

The chain combines TRBV19 with TRBJ2-1; the match to TRBD2 covers 9 bases. Trimming cost V 3 bases and J 4 bases; bases outside gene matches: 10. The CDR3 loop spans 17 amino acids. The V gene's germline CDR1 is LNHDA and CDR2 SQIVND (reference sequence). The CDR3 DNA sequence: TGTGCCAGTAGTATCAGGTTGACTAGCGGCCAGTACAATGAGCAGTTCTTC. Translated, it gives CASSIRLTSGQYNEQFF. Based on the CDR3 plus reference TRBV19 and TRBJ2-1, the full variable domain is DGGITQSPKYLFRKEGQNVTLSCEQNLNHDAMYWYRQDPGQGLRLIYYSQIVNDFQKGDIAEGYSVSREKKESFPLTVTSAQKNPTAFYLCASSIRLTSGQYNEQFFGPGTRLTVL.

This clone was recorded once. The V call is TRBV7-9, the J call TRBJ1-2; D not certain. In germline, CDR1 is SEHNR, CDR2 FQNEAQ (reference sequence). Deletions cut 3 bases from V and 6 bases from J, with 11 bases between. The CDR3 totals 13 residues. The DNA of the CDR3 is TGTGCCAGCAGCTTCAACCAGGCCGATGGCTACACCTTC. It is translated as CASSFNQADGYTF.

The V gene is TRBV6-5, the J gene TRBJ2-2; D is possibly TRBD2 (5 bases). Germline V gene sequence: CDR1 MNHEY, CDR2 SVGAGI. Trimming removed 2 bases from V and 1 base from J, with 5 bases in between. The CDR3 sequence is 14 residues long. The CDR3 loop is CASSYGLNTGELFF. DNA of the CDR3: TGTGCCAGCAGTTACGGACTGAACACCGGGGAGCTGTTTTTT.

The V and J genes are TRBV5-4 and TRBJ2-3; 13 bases line up with TRBD2. Germline values: CDR1 SGHNT, CDR2 YYREEE (reference sequence). The CDR3 length is 16 residues. The ends lost 3 bases at V and 5 bases at J; junction bases unmatched: 6. In DNA, the CDR3 is TGTGCCAGCAGCTCCGAAAGACTAGCGGGGGGAGATACGCAGTATTTT. It is translated as CASSSERLAGGDTQYF.